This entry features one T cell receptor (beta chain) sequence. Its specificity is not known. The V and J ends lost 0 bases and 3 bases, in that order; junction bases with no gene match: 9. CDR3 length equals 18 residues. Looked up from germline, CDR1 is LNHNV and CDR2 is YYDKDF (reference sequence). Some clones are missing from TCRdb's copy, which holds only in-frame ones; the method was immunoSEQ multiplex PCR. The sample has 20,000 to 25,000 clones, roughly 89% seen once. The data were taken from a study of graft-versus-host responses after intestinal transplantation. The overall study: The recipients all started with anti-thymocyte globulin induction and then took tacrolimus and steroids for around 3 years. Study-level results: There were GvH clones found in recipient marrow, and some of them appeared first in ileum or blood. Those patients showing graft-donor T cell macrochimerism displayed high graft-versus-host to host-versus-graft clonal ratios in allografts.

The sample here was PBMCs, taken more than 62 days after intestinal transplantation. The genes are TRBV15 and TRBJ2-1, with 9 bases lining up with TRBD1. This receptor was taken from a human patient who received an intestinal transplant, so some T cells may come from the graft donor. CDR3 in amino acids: CATSRERPGQGSYNEQFF. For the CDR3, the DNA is TGTGCCACCAGCAGAGAACGTCCGGGACAGGGAAGCTACAATGAGCAGTTCTTC.